Included here is one T cell receptor (beta chain) sequence, with context. The PCR used 60 Vbeta and 13 Jbeta primers. Assay: immunoSEQ multiplex PCR; the TCRdb copy retains only in-frame clones and omits some. The sample lists around 160,000 clones, approximately 77% occurring once. These data are taken from a study of cytomegalovirus exposure and HLA in healthy donors. The germline V and J ends were trimmed by 7 bases and 0 bases, with 20 bases remaining between them. Germline CDR1 and CDR2: MNHEY and SMNVEV (reference sequence). CDR3 length: 17 amino acids. V usage is TRBV27 and J usage is TRBJ2-3, with D possibly matching TRBD2 (5 bases). The source material was PBMCs. The sequence was obtained from a male donor in good health and CMV-seropositive. The CDR3 coding sequence is TGTGCCAGCAAAAGCGGACCCGGAACCCTTAGCACAGATACGCAGTATTTT. Residues: CASKSGPGTLSTDTQYF.